This TCR beta chain came from a study of breast tumors, draining lymph nodes, adjacent tissues. The lymph nodes were axillary draining lymph nodes from breast cancer patients. Study observations and caveats: Findings are consistent with lymph node origin and intratumoral expansion of most tumor T cells.

This clonotype was counted at least ten times. The target antigen is unknown. TCRdb re-called the multiplex PCR reads with MiXCR, one entry per CDR3 protein. There are about 230,000 distinct CDR3 sequences in the sample; roughly 32% occur only once, and about 1.4% lies in the top ten. This CDR3 comprises 14 residues. The V gene's germline CDR1 is SGHRS and CDR2 YFSETQ. The V segment lost 1 base and the J segment 7 bases; nucleotides outside the gene matches: 7. The sequence came from a female donor with breast cancer. Some clones in this sample may be carry-over from other donors' samples. The genes are TRBV5-1 and TRBJ2-7; 8 bases agree with TRBD2. Sample: axillary lymph node tissue. CDR3 sequence: CASSLTGGPGEQYF. DNA for the CDR3: TGCGCCAGCAGCTTGACGGGAGGGCCGGGTGAGCAGTACTTC.